These 2 T cell receptor beta chains originate from one sample sequenced in a study of spatial heterogeneity in lung cancer. Each CDR3 protein is one row after TCRdb ran MiXCR on the 5' RACE reads. Seen here are just over 25,000 distinct CDR3 sequences, roughly 13% observed once, and the top ten hold around 25%. Described time point: sample taken at primary tumor resection. Unsorted samples of tumor, nontumor lung or frozen PBMC had their whole RNA sequenced. The source was PBMCs, collected at surgery. The receptors were sampled from a female donor with early-stage non-small cell lung cancer.

The chain joins TRBV20-1 to TRBJ2-3; 7 positions agree with TRBD1. The J segment lost 0 bases and the V segment lost 4 bases, leaving 4 bases of the junction unmatched. The CDR3 spans 14 residues. Germline lookup yields CDR1 DFQATT and CDR2 SNEGSKA (reference sequence). This CDR3 is CSATPGQSTDTQYF. The CDR3, as DNA: TGCAGTGCTACACCGGGACAGAGCACAGATACGCAGTATTTT.

The table lists this clonotype with many counts. The CDR3: CASSFMGSQYF. CDR3 nucleotide sequence: TGTGCCAGCAGCTTCATGGGGTCCCAGTACTTC. The chain links TRBV7-2 to TRBJ2-5, with no clear D. V was shortened by 3 bases and J by 9 bases, with 8 bases between the two germline ends. This CDR3 is 11 amino acids long. CDR1 and CDR2 (germline): SGHTA, FQGNSA.